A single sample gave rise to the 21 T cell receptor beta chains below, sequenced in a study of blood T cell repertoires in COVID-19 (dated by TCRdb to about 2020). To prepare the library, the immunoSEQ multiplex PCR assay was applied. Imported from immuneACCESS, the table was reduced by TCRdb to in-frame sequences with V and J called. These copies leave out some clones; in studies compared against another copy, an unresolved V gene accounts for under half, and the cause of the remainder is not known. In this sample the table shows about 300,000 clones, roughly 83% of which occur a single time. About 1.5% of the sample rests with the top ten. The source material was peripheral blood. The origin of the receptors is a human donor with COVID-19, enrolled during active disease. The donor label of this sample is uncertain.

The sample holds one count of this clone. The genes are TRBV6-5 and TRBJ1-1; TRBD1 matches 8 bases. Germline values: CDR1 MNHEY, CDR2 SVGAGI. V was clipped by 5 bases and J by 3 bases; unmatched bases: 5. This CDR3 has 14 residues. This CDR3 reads CASSQGARDTEAFF. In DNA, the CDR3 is TGTGCCAGCAGTCAGGGGGCCAGGGACACTGAAGCTTTCTTT.

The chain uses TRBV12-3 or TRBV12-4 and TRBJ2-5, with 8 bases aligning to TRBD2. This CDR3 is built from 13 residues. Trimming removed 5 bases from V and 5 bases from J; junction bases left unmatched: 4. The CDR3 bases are TGTGCCAGCAGTGGACTAGCCAAGGAGACCCAGTACTTC. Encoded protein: CASSGLAKETQYF.

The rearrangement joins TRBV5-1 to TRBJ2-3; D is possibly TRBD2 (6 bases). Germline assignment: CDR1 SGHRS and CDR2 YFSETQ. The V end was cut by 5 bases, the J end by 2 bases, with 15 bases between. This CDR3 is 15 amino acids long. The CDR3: CASSRDLTHTDTQYF. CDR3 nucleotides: TGCGCCAGCAGTCGGGACTTAACCCACACAGATACGCAGTATTTT.

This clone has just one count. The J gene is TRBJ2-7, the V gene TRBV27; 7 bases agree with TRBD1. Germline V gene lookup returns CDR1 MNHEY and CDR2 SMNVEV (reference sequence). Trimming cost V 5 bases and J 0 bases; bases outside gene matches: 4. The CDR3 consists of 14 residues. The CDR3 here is CASSHGTDSYEQYF. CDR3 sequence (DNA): TGTGCCAGCAGTCATGGGACAGACTCCTACGAGCAGTACTTC.

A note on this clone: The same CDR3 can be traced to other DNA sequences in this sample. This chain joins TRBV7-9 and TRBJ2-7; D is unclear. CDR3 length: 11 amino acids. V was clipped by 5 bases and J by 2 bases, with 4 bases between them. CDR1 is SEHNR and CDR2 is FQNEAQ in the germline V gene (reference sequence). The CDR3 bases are TGTGCCAGCAGCCCCGCCTACGAGCAGTACTTC. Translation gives CASSPAYEQYF. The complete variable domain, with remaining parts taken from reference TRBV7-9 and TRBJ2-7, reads DTGVSQNPRHKITKRGQNVTFRCDPISEHNRLYWYRQTLGQGPEFLTYFQNEAQLEKSRLLSDRFSAERPKGSFSTLEIQRTEQGDSAMYLCASSPAYEQYFGPGTRLTVT.

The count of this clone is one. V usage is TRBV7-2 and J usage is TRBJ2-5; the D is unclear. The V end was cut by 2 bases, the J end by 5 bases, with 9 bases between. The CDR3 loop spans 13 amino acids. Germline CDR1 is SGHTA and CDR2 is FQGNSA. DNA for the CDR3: TGTGCCAGCAGCTTATCCCCGGGTGAGACCCAGTACTTC. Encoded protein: CASSLSPGETQYF.

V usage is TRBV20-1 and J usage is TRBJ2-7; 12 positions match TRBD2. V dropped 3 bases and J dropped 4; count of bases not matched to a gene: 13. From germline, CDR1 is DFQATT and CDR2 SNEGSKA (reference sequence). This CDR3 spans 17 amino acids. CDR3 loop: CSASGLAGGSRRYEQYF. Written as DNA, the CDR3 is TGCAGTGCTAGTGGTCTAGCGGGAGGGTCTCGTAGGTACGAGCAGTACTTC.

CDR3 amino acids: CASSPSGGFGGNTIYF. The CDR3 DNA is TGTGCCAGCAGCCCCTCAGGGGGGTTTGGCGGAAACACCATATATTTT. The chain recombines TRBV11-3 with TRBJ1-3; 7 nucleotides match TRBD1. The CDR3 length is 16 residues. The V and J ends lost 5 bases and 4 bases, in that order; junction bases with no gene match: 11. The V gene's germline CDR1 is SGHNT and CDR2 YENEEA.

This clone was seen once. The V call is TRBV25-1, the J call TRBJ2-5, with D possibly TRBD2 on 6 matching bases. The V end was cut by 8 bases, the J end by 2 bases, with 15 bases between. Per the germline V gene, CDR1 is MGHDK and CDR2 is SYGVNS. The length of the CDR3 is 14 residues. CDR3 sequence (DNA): TGTGCCAGCCACCCTAAGGAGGGGCAAGAGACCCAGTACTTC. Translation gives CASHPKEGQETQYF.

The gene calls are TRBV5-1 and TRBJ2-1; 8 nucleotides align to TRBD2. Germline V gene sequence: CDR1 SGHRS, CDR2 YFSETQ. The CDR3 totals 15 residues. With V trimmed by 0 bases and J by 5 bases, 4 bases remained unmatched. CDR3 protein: CASSLVTSGNNEQFF. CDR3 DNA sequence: TGCGCCAGCAGCTTGGTCACTAGCGGAAACAATGAGCAGTTCTTC.

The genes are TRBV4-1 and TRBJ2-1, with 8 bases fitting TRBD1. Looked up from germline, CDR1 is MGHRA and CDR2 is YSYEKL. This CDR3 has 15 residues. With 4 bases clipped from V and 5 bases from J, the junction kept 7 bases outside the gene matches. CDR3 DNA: TGCGCCAGCAGCCCCGGACAGGGAATTGACAATGAGCAGTTCTTC. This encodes CASSPGQGIDNEQFF.

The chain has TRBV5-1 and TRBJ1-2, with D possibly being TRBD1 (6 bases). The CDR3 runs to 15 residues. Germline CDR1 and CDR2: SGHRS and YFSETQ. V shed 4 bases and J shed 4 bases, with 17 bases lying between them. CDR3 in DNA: TGCGCCAGCAGCCCAACGGGACAAGCAACCTATGGCTACACCTTC. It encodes CASSPTGQATYGYTF.

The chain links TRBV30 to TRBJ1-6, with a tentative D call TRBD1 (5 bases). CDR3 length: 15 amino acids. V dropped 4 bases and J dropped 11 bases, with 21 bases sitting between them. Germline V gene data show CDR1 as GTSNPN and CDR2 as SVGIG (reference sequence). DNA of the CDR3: TGTGCCTGGACGGGGGTTCTCGGAGGGACGACACCCCTCCACTTT. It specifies CAWTGVLGGTTPLHF.

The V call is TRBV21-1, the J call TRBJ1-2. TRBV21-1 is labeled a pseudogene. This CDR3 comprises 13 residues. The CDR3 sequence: CASSTDGTYGYTF. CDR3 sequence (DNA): TGTGCCAGCAGCACTGACGGGACTTATGGCTACACCTTC.

The CDR3 bases are TGTGCCAGCGGACTCCGACTGGGCGGGGAGCTGTTTTTT. Its translation: CASGLRLGGELFF. The chain employs TRBV5-4 and TRBJ2-2, with D perhaps matching TRBD2 (5 bases). CDR1 SGHNT and CDR2 YYREEE come from the germline V gene (reference sequence). The ends were cut back, 7 bases at V and 7 bases at J, with 14 bases in the middle. The CDR3 has 13 amino acids.

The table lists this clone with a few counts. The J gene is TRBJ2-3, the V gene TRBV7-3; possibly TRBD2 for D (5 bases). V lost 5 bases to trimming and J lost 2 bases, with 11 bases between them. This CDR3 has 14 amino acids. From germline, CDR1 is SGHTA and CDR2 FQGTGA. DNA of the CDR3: TGTGCCAGCAGCCTAGGGAGCTACACAGATACGCAGTATTTT. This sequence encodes CASSLGSYTDTQYF.

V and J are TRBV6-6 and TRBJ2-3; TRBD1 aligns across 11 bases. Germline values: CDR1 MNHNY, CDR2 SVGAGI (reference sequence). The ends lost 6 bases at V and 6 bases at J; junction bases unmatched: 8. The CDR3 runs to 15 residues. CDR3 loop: CASSALGQGGDTQYF. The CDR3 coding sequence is TGTGCCAGCAGCGCTCTGGGACAGGGGGGTGATACGCAGTATTTT.

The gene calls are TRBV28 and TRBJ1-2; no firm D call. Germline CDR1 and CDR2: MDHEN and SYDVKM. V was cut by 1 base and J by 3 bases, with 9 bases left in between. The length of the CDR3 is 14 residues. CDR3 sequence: CASSLSGLDYGYTF. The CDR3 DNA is TGTGCCAGCAGTTTATCTGGGCTTGACTATGGCTACACCTTC.

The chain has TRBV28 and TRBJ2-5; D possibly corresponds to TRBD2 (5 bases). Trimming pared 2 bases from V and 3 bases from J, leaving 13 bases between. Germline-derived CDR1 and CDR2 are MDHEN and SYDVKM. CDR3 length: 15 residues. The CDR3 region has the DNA TGTGCCAGCAGTTTACCCGGGCCCGGGGAAGAGACCCAGTACTTC. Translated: CASSLPGPGEETQYF.

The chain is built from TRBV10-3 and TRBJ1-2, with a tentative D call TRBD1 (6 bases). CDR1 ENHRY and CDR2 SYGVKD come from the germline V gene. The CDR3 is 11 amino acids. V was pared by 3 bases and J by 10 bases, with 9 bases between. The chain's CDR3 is CAISDGGVYTF. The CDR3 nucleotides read TGTGCCATCAGTGATGGGGGCGTCTACACCTTC.

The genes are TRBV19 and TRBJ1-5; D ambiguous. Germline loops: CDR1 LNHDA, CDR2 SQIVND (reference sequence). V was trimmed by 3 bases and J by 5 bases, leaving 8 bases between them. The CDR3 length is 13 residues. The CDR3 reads CASSMNRYQPQHF. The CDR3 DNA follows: TGTGCCAGTAGTATGAACAGATATCAGCCCCAGCATTTT.